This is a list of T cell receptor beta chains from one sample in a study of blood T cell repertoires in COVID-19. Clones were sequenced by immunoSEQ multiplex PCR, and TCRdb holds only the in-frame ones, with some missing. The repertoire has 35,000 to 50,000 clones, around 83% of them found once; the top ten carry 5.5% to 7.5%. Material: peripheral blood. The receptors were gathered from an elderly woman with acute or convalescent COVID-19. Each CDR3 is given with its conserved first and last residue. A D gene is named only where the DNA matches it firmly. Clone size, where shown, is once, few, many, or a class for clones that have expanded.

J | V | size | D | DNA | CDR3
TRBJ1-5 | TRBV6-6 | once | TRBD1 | TGTGCCAGCAGTTACGGGACAGGGGATCAGCCCCAGCATTTT | CASSYGTGDQPQHF
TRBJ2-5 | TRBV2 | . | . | TGTGCCAGCAGAGGGGGGGGCTGGCAAGAGACCCAGTACTTC | CASRGGGWQETQYF
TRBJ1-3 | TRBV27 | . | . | TGTGCCAGCAGTCCTTCACAGGGCTCTGGAAACACCATATATTTT | CASSPSQGSGNTIYF
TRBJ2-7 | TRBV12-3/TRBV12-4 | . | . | TGTGCCAGCAGATACGGTCCCTACGAGCAGTACTTC | CASRYGPYEQYF
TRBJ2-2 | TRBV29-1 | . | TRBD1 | TGCAGCGGGACAGGGGGCACCGGGGAGCTGTTTTTT | CSGTGGTGELFF
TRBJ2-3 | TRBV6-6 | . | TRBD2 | TGTGCCAGCAGTTACTCGCGGGGGAGCGGGGATACGCAGTATTTT | CASSYSRGSGDTQYF
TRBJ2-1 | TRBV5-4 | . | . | TGTGCCAGCAGCTTTCGGGAGGAGCAGTTCTTC | CASSFREEQFF
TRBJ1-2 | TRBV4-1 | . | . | TGCGCCAGCAGCCAAGAGAGAGGGTTAGGGTTAGTCTATGGCTACACCTTC | CASSQERGLGLVYGYTF
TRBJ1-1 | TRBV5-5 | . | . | TGTGCCAGCAGCTTGTCGTGGGAGAGCCAAGCTTTCTTT | CASSLSWESQAFF
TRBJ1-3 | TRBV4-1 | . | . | TGCGCCAGCAGTCCACCATCGGGTACGAGAGGAAACACCATATATTTT | CASSPPSGTRGNTIYF
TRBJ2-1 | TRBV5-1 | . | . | TGCGCCAGCAGCTTGTCCGTAACGGGGGGCCCCTACAATGAGCAGTTCTTC | CASSLSVTGGPYNEQFF
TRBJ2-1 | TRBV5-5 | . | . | TGTGCCAGCAGCTTGGAGGCGGGGTTGCAGTTCTTC | CASSLEAGLQFF
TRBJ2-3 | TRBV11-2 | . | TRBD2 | TGTGCCAGCAGCTTATCCGTTAAAATAAGCGGGGGGATAACAGATACGCAGTATTTT | CASSLSVKISGGITDTQYF
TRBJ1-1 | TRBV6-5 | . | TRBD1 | TGTGCCAGCAGATGGACAGGGCACACTGAAGCTTTCTTT | CASRWTGHTEAFF
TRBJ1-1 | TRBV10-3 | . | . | TGTGCCATCAAACCGGGGGTGTACACTGAAGCTTTCTTT | CAIKPGVYTEAFF
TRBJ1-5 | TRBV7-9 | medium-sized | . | TGTGCCAGCAGCTTATCCCTGGCAGGAGGGAATCAGCCCCAGCATTTT | CASSLSLAGGNQPQHF
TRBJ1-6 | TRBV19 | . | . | TGTGCCAGTAGCCAGGGCTGGAATTCACCCCTCCACTTT | CASSQGWNSPLHF
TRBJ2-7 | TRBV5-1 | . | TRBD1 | TGCGCCAGCAGCCCCGGGACAGGGCCTCTCGAGCAGTACTTC | CASSPGTGPLEQYF
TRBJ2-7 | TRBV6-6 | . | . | TGTGCCAGCAGGACACAGGGCTTAAGCTCCTACGAGCAGTACTTC | CASRTQGLSSYEQYF
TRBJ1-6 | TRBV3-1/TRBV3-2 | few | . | TGTGCCAGCAGCCTTCCCCTGAGTGGTTTTAATTCACCCCTCCACTTT | CASSLPLSGFNSPLHF
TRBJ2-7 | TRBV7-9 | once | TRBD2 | TGTGCCAGCAGCTTACTCCAACCGGGACTAGGAAAGTACGAGCAGTACTTC | CASSLLQPGLGKYEQYF
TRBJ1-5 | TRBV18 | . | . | TGTGCCAGCTCACCACAGGACTCCAATCAGCCCCAGCATTTT | CASSPQDSNQPQHF
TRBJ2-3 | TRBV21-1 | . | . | TGTGCCAGCAGTCTACCGGGACAGATTTCCACAGATACGCAGTATTTT | CASSLPGQISTDTQYF
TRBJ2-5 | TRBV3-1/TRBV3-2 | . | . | TGTGCCAGCAGCCAAGTCAGGTCCGAGACCCAGTACTTC | CASSQVRSETQYF
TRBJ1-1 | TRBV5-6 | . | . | TGTGCCAGCAAGGAGAGAGCCTGGAACACTGAAGCTTTCTTT | CASKERAWNTEAFF
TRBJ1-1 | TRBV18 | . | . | TGTGCCAGCTCACCGGCCTTGAACACTGAAGCTTTCTTT | CASSPALNTEAFF
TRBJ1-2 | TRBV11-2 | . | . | TGTGCCAGCAGCTTAGTCGCGGGCGTATATGGCTACACCTTC | CASSLVAGVYGYTF
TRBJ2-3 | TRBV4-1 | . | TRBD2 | TGCGCCAGCAGCAAAGATAGCGGGGTGAGCACAGATACGCAGTATTTT | CASSKDSGVSTDTQYF
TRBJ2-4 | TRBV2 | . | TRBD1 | TGTGCCACCTCACGGACAGGGGAAAACATTCAGTACTTC | CATSRTGENIQYF
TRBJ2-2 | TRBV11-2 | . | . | TGTGCCAGCAGCCCGAGGTTAGCAGAGCTGTTTTTT | CASSPRLAELFF
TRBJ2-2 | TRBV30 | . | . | TGTGCCTGGAGGGCAGGGTTTGGGGAGCTGTTTTTT | CAWRAGFGELFF
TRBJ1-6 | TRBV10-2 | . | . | TGCGCCAGCAGTGAGCGGGGGTTTTCGGGCGGGGATTCACCCCTCCACTTT | CASSERGFSGGDSPLHF
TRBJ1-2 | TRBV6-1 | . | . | TGTGCCAGCAGTGACCCGACACCCCCGGCTACTAACTATGGCTACACCTTC | CASSDPTPPATNYGYTF
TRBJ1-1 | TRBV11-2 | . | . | TGTGCCAGCAGCTCTCCAGCAGGGGCAGCCACTGAAGCTTTCTTT | CASSSPAGAATEAFF
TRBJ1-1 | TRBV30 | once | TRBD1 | TGTGCCTTAAACAGGGGCAGGAACACTGAAGCTTTCTTT | CALNRGRNTEAFF
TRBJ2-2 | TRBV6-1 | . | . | TGTGCCAGCAGTGAGTGGACAGCCGGGGAGCTGTTTTTT | CASSEWTAGELFF
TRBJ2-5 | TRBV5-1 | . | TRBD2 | TGCGCCAGCAGCTTGCAAGCGGGGGTACGAGAGACCCAGTACTTC | CASSLQAGVRETQYF
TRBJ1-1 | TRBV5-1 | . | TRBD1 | TGCGCCAGCAGCCTACGACAGGGGCGGAGGACTGAAGCTTTCTTT | CASSLRQGRRTEAFF
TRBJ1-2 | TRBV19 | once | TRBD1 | TGTGCCAGTACACAACAGGGGGGAGCTAACTATGGCTACACCTTC | CASTQQGGANYGYTF
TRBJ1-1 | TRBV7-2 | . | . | TGTGCCAGCAGCTTAACCTTCCTACAGGGTAAGACTGAAGCTTTCTTT | CASSLTFLQGKTEAFF
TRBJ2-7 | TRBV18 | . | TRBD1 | TGTGCCAGCTCCCGCTCCCGACAGGGTTTGGACGAGCAGTACTTC | CASSRSRQGLDEQYF
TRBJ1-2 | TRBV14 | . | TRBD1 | TGTGCCAGCAGTCCAGGGGGCGTCGATGGCTACACCTTC | CASSPGGVDGYTF
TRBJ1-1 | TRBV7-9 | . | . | TGTGCCAGCAGCCCACTCGGTTCATCTGAAGCTTTCTTT | CASSPLGSSEAFF
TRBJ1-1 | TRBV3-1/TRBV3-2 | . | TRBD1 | TGTGCCAGCAGCCTAGGCCGGACAGGGAGCACTGAAGCTTTCTTT | CASSLGRTGSTEAFF
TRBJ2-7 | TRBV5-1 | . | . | TGCGCCAGCAGCCACCTGGCTGGCCAGGCCACTTCCTACGAGCAGTACTTC | CASSHLAGQATSYEQYF
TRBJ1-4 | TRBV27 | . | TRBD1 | TGTGCCAGCAGTTCACAGGGGGCTTATCTTGCTAATGAAAAACTGTTTTTT | CASSSQGAYLANEKLFF